The rows below give T cell receptor beta chains drawn from one sample of a study of CD8 T cells in ankylosing spondylitis. TCRdb passed the 5' RACE reads through MiXCR, listing each CDR3 protein once. The profile shows about 390,000 distinct CDR3 sequences, 20% to 25% of them singletons. Sequencing was done on a sample of blood, either unsorted or a sorted T cell fraction (not recorded which). These receptors came from a male donor with ankylosing spondylitis. CDR3s leave out the opening cysteine and the closing phenylalanine or tryptophan. Each record gives: clone size, V gene, CDR3 length, J gene, CDR3 protein. Expanded clones get a size class; other rows say once, few or many, or leave the size out.

clone size: -
V gene: TRBV6-2/TRBV6-3
CDR3 length: 12
J gene: TRBJ1-2
CDR3 protein: ASLPGQGNYGYT

clone size: few
V gene: TRBV12-3/TRBV12-4
CDR3 length: 13
J gene: TRBJ2-3
CDR3 protein: ASSGRTSDTDTQY

clone size: few
V gene: TRBV7-7
CDR3 length: 13
J gene: TRBJ2-5
CDR3 protein: ASSRGTSGEETQY

clone size: -
V gene: TRBV5-1
CDR3 length: 12
J gene: TRBJ2-2
CDR3 protein: ASRTGERTGELF

clone size: -
V gene: TRBV12-3/TRBV12-4
CDR3 length: 14
J gene: TRBJ2-2
CDR3 protein: ASSWTGTANTGELF

clone size: few
V gene: TRBV7-2
CDR3 length: 11
J gene: TRBJ2-7
CDR3 protein: ASSFLDQGEQY

clone size: -
V gene: TRBV5-1
CDR3 length: 15
J gene: TRBJ1-2
CDR3 protein: ASSLGQGASKGEGYT

clone size: -
V gene: TRBV14
CDR3 length: 12
J gene: TRBJ2-3
CDR3 protein: ASSQDFRADTQY

clone size: few
V gene: TRBV20-1
CDR3 length: 12
J gene: TRBJ2-3
CDR3 protein: SARDLAGLDTQY

clone size: -
V gene: TRBV9
CDR3 length: 14
J gene: TRBJ2-2
CDR3 protein: ASSARLAGDTGELF

clone size: many
V gene: TRBV12-3/TRBV12-4
CDR3 length: 14
J gene: TRBJ1-4
CDR3 protein: ASSRQTGPVAEKLF

clone size: -
V gene: TRBV3-1
CDR3 length: 12
J gene: TRBJ2-7
CDR3 protein: ASSLGAADYEQY

clone size: -
V gene: TRBV25-1
CDR3 length: 13
J gene: TRBJ2-5
CDR3 protein: ASSKWGESKETQY

clone size: many
V gene: TRBV29-1
CDR3 length: 9
J gene: TRBJ2-5
CDR3 protein: SGTEQETQY

clone size: many
V gene: TRBV29-1
CDR3 length: 12
J gene: TRBJ2-3
CDR3 protein: SLHGGSITDTQY

clone size: few
V gene: TRBV5-1
CDR3 length: 14
J gene: TRBJ2-7
CDR3 protein: ASSSGTGTFSYEQY

clone size: -
V gene: TRBV28
CDR3 length: 10
J gene: TRBJ2-7
CDR3 protein: ASRTGFHEQY

clone size: few
V gene: TRBV2
CDR3 length: 15
J gene: TRBJ2-5
CDR3 protein: ASSAPGLAETSGTQY

clone size: many
V gene: TRBV12-3/TRBV12-4
CDR3 length: 14
J gene: TRBJ1-5
CDR3 protein: ASSLATTGWSQPQH

clone size: few
V gene: TRBV20-1
CDR3 length: 16
J gene: TRBJ2-1
CDR3 protein: SASGRRGGGSSYNEQF

clone size: -
V gene: TRBV7-9
CDR3 length: 13
J gene: TRBJ1-4
CDR3 protein: ASSSTGSTNEKLF

clone size: few
V gene: TRBV6-6
CDR3 length: 11
J gene: TRBJ1-2
CDR3 protein: ASSWQGAIGYT

clone size: few
V gene: TRBV28
CDR3 length: 10
J gene: TRBJ2-7
CDR3 protein: ASRGTVDEQY

clone size: few
V gene: TRBV20-1
CDR3 length: 13
J gene: TRBJ2-7
CDR3 protein: SAAPPAGGDDEQY

clone size: few
V gene: TRBV5-1
CDR3 length: 14
J gene: TRBJ2-1
CDR3 protein: ASSLVPGPIYNEQF

clone size: few
V gene: TRBV5-1
CDR3 length: 12
J gene: TRBJ1-5
CDR3 protein: ASSLDRANQPQH

clone size: few
V gene: TRBV15
CDR3 length: 12
J gene: TRBJ2-1
CDR3 protein: ATSREGAYNEQF

clone size: -
V gene: TRBV7-2
CDR3 length: 14
J gene: TRBJ2-2
CDR3 protein: ASSLQPLASAGELF